This TCR beta chain was found in a study of blood T cell repertoires in COVID-19. Turning to the study itself: The study drew acute and convalescent COVID-19 samples from the United States, Italy and Spain. Nucleic acid was either cDNA or gDNA, and it came from T cells, B-cell-depleted T cells, or PBMCs.

Seattle patients were enrolled during active infection and followed longitudinally. In the original analysis: Counts of nucleated cells, estimated from reference gene primer amplification, were obtained. The assay was immunoSEQ multiplex PCR, and TCRdb's table has in-frame clones only and misses some. V, J and clone size are those of that table, while D and trimming were read from the DNA. The sample comprises 80,000 to 90,000 clones, about 85% of which are singletons, and roughly 3% rests with the top ten. Germline V gene lookup returns CDR1 KGHSH and CDR2 LQKENI. Trimming took 2 bases from V and 7 from J; bases not matched to a gene: 2. The CDR3 has 13 amino acids.

This sequence originates from a woman older than 75 with COVID-19, enrolled during active disease. The sequencing input was peripheral blood. The genes are TRBV18 and TRBJ2-7, with 10 positions matching TRBD1. CDR3 loop: CASSPDRGREQYF. CDR3 DNA sequence: TGTGCCAGCTCACCAGACAGGGGGCGGGAGCAGTACTTC.